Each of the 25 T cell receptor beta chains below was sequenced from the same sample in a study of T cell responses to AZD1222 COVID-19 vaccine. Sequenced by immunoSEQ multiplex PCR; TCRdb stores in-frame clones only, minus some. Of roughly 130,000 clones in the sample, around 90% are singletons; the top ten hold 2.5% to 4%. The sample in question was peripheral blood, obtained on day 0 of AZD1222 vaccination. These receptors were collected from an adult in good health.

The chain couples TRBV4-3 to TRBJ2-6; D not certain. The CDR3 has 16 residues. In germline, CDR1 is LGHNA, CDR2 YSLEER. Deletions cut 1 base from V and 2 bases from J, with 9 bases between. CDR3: CASSQGTGAGANVLTF. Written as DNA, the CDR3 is TGCGCCAGCAGCCAAGGTACGGGTGCTGGGGCCAACGTCCTGACTTTC.

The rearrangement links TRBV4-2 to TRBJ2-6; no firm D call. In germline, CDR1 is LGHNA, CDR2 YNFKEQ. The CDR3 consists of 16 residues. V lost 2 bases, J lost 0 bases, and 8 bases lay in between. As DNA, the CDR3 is TGTGCCAGCAGCCAAACGCCCCACTCTGGGGCCAACGTCCTGACTTTC. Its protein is CASSQTPHSGANVLTF.

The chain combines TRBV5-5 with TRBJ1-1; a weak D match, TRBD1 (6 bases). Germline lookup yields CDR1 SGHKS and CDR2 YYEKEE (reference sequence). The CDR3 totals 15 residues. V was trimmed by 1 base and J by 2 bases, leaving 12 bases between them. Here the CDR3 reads CASSLTGMVNTEAFF. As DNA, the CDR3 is TGTGCCAGCAGCTTGACAGGGATGGTAAACACTGAAGCTTTCTTT.

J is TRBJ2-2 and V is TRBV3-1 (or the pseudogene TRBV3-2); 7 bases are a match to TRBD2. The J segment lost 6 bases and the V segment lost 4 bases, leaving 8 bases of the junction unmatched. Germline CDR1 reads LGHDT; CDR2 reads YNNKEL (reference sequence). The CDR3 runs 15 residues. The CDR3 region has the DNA TGTGCCAGCAGCCTAACTGAAGGGAGGGCCGGGGAGCTGTTTTTT. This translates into CASSLTEGRAGELFF.

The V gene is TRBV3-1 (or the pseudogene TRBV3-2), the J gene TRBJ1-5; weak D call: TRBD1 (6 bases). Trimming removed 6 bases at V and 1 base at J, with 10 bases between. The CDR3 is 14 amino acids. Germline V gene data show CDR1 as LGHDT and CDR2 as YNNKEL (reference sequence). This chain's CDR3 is CASRPQGSNQPQHF. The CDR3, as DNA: TGTGCCAGCAGACCGCAGGGGAGCAATCAGCCCCAGCATTTT.

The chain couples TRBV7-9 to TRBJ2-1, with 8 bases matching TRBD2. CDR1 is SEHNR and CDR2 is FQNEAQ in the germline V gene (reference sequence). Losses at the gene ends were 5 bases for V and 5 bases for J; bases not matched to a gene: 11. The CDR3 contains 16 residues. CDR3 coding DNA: TGTGCCAGCAGCCGATTGCAGATGACTAGCGACAATGAGCAGTTCTTC. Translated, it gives CASSRLQMTSDNEQFF.

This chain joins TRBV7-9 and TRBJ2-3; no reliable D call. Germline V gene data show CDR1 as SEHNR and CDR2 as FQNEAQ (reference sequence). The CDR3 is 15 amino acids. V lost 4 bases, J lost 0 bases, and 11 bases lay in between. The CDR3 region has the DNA TGTGCCAGCAGCTCGGGTCCTTCTAGCACAGATACGCAGTATTTT. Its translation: CASSSGPSSTDTQYF.

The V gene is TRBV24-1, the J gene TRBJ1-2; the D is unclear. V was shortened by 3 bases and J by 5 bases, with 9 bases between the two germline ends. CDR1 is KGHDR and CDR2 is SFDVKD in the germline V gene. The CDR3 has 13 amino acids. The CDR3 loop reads CATSDPPRYGYTF. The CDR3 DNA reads TGTGCCACCAGTGATCCCCCCAGGTATGGCTACACCTTC.

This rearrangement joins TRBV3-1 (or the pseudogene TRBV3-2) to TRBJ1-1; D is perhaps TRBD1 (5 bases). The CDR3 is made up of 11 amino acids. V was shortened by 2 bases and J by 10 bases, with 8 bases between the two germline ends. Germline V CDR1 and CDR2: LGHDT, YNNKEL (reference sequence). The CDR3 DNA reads TGTGCCAGCAGCCAAAGAGGGGCAGCTTTCTTT. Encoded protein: CASSQRGAAFF.

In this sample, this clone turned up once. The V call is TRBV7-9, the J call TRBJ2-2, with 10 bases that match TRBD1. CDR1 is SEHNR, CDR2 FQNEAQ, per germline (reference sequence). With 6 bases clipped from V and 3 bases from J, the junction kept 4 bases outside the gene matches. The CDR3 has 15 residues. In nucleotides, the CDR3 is TGTGCCAGCAGAGCCGGGACAGGGGACACCGGGGAGCTGTTTTTT. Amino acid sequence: CASRAGTGDTGELFF.

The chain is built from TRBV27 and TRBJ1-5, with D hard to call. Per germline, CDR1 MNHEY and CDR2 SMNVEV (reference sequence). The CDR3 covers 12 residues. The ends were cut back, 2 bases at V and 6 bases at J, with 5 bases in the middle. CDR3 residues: CASSLKGQPQHF. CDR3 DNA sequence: TGTGCCAGCAGTTTAAAGGGTCAGCCCCAGCATTTT.

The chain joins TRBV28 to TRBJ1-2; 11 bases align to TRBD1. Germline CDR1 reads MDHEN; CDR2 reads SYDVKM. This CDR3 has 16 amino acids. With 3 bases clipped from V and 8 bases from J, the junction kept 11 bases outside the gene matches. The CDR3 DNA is TGTGCCAGCAGTTTCGACATCGGACAGGGGGCTTGGGGCTACACCTTC. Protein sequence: CASSFDIGQGAWGYTF.

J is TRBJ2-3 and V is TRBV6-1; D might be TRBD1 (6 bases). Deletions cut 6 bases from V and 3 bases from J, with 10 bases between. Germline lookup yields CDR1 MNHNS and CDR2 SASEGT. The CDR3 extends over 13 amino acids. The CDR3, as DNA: TGTGCCAGCAGACCCGGGACAACAGATACGCAGTATTTT. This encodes CASRPGTTDTQYF.

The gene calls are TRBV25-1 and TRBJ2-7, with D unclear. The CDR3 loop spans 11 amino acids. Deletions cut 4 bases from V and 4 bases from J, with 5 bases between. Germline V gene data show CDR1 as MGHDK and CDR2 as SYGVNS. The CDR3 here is CASSADYEQYF. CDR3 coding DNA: TGTGCCAGCAGTGCGGATTACGAGCAGTACTTC.

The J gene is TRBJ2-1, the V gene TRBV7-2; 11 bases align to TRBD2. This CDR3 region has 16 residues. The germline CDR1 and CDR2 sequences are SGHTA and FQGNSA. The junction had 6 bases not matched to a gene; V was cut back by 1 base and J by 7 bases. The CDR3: CASSLGGPSGRNEQFF. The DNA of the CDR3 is TGTGCCAGCAGCTTAGGGGGGCCTAGCGGGAGGAATGAGCAGTTCTTC.

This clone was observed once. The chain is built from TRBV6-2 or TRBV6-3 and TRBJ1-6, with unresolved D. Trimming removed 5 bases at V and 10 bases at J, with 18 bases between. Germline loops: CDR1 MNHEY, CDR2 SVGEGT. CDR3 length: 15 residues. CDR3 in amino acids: CASSDGPVAGSPLHF. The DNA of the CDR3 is TGTGCCAGCAGTGACGGACCGGTAGCGGGATCACCCCTCCACTTT.

The CDR3 bases are TGTGCCAGCAGCGTAGCCGTACTAGCGGGAGACGATGAGCAGTTCTTC. Residues: CASSVAVLAGDDEQFF. The V and J genes are TRBV9 and TRBJ2-1; 11 positions match TRBD2. Germline V gene sequence: CDR1 SGDLS, CDR2 YYNGEE. V shed 0 bases, J shed 8 bases, and the junction held 7 bases outside the gene matches. The CDR3 loop spans 16 amino acids.

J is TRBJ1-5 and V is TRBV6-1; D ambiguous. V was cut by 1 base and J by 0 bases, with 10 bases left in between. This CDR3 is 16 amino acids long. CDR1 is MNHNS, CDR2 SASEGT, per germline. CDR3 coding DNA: TGTGCCAGCAGTGAAGAATGGGGAGATAGCAATCAGCCCCAGCATTTT. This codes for CASSEEWGDSNQPQHF.

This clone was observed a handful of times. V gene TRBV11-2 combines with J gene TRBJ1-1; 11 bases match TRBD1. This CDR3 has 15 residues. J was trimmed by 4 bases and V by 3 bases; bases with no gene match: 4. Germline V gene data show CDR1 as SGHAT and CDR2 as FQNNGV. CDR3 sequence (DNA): TGTGCCAGCAGCTTTCTGGGGACAGGGGGCACTGAAGCTTTCTTT. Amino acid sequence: CASSFLGTGGTEAFF. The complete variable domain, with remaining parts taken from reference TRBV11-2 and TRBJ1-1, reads EAGVAQSPRYKIIEKRQSVAFWCNPISGHATLYWYQQILGQGPKLLIQFQNNGVVDDSQLPKDRFSAERLKGVDSTLKIQPAKLEDSAVYLCASSFLGTGGTEAFFGQGTRLTVV.

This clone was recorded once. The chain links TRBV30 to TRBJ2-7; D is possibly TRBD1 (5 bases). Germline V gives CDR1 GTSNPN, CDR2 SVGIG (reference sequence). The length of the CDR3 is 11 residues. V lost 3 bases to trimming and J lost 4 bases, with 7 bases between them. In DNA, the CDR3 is TGTGCCTGGAGGGACAAGTACGAGCAGTACTTC. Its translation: CAWRDKYEQYF.

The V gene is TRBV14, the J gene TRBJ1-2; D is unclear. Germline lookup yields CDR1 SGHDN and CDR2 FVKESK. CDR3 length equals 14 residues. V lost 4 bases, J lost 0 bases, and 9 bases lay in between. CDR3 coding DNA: TGTGCCAGCAGCCGCGACATAGCTAACTATGGCTACACCTTC. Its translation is CASSRDIANYGYTF.

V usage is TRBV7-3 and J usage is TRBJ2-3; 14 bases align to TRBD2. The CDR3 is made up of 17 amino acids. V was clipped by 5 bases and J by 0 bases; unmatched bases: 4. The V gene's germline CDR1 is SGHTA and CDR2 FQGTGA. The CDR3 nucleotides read TGTGCCAGCAGCGGGACTAGCGGGAGCCCTAGCACAGATACGCAGTATTTT. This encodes CASSGTSGSPSTDTQYF.

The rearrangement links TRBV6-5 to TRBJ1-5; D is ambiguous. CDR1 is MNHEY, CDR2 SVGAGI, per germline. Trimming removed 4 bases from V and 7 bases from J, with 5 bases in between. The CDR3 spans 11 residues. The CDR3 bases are TGTGCCAGCAGTTGGGTACAGCCCCAGCATTTT. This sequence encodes CASSWVQPQHF.

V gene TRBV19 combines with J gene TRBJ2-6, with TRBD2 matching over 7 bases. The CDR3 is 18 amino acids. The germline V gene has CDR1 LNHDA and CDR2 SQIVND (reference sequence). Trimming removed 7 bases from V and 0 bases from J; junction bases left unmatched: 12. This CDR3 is CASTKGRAPFSGANVLTF. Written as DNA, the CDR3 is TGTGCCAGTACCAAAGGGAGGGCCCCTTTCTCTGGGGCCAACGTCCTGACTTTC.

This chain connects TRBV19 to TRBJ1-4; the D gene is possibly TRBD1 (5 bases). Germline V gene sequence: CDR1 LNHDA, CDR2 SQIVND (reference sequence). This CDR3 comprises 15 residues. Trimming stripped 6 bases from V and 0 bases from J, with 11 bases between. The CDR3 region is CASRRDASTNEKLFF. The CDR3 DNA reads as TGTGCCAGTAGGCGGGACGCTTCAACTAATGAAAAACTGTTTTTT.